The entry that follows covers one T cell receptor beta chain sequence. As originally analysed: Estimated nucleated cell counts came from reference gene primer amplification. Profiled with immunoSEQ multiplex PCR; TCRdb holds only in-frame clones, not every one. Clonal size and the V and J genes are those of that table, whereas D and trimming came from the DNA. The sample shows a few hundred thousand clones, 89% of them seen only once. This specimen comes from a study of blood T cell repertoires in COVID-19. The wider study: In each case, the material was cDNA or gDNA derived from T cells, B-cell-depleted T cells, or PBMCs.

The receptor was isolated from a woman between 40 and 55 years old who had recovered from COVID-19. Source material: peripheral blood.

The CDR3 DNA follows: TGTGCCAGTAGTATCACCCCCCAGGGCACTGAAGCTTTCTTT. It translates to CASSITPQGTEAFF. The rearrangement uses TRBV19 and TRBJ1-1; tentative D call: TRBD1 (5 bases). V shed 3 bases and J shed 4 bases, with 12 bases lying between them. There are 14 residues in the CDR3. Germline CDR1 is LNHDA and CDR2 is SQIVND (reference sequence).